This TCR beta chain is drawn from a study of T cell responses to AZD1222 COVID-19 vaccine. General study findings and limits: Seropositive AZD1222 recipients at baseline numbered only five to seven. As reported, nearly half of all spike-specific TCRs target variant regions that are unmutated. The donor cohort was predominantly white British with a female majority, and clonal diversity may have been underestimated. Spike was spanned by vaccine-associated CD4 TCRs, which were dominant at 160-218 and 743-854.

The V gene lost 2 bases and the J gene lost 4 bases, with 10 bases spanning the gap. Per germline, CDR1 SGHTA and CDR2 FQGTGA. This CDR3 comprises 14 residues. With regard to this clone: The antigen remains undetermined.

The repertoire was sequenced with immunoSEQ multiplex PCR; TCRdb's copy has only in-frame clones and lacks some. The table has 90,000 to 150,000 clones, about 86% seen once. The J gene is TRBJ2-3, the V gene TRBV7-3; D may be TRBD2 (6 bases). This TCR was recovered from an adult who received the AZD1222 COVID-19 vaccine. Sequenced material: peripheral blood, taken 28 days after the second AZD1222 dose. This chain's CDR3 is CASSLGGRADTQYF. CDR3 coding DNA: TGTGCCAGCAGCTTAGGGGGGAGAGCAGATACGCAGTATTTT.